One and the same sample provided the 21 T cell receptor beta chains below, sequenced in a study of blood T cell repertoires in COVID-19. This table comes from immunoSEQ multiplex PCR, and its TCRdb copy is limited to in-frame clones, with some not included. Of about 310,000 clones in the sample, approximately 86% were seen once. The source material was peripheral blood. All receptors come from a man between 65 and 85 years old with acute or convalescent COVID-19.

The chain is built from TRBV5-6 and TRBJ1-2; 12 nucleotides line up with TRBD1. CDR1 is SGHDT and CDR2 is YYEEEE in the germline V gene. V lost 7 bases and J lost 5; bases outside the gene matches: 6. This CDR3 has 14 amino acids. The CDR3 region has the DNA TGTGCCAGCGCTCCGGGACAGGGGGCTTATGGCTACACCTTC. It codes for CASAPGQGAYGYTF.

CDR3 sequence (DNA): TGTGCCAGTAGTAACCAGATCGGAGTCACTGAAGCTTTCTTT. Translated, it gives CASSNQIGVTEAFF. J is TRBJ1-1 and V is TRBV19; D is ambiguous. This CDR3 has 14 amino acids. CDR1 and CDR2 from the germline V gene are LNHDA and SQIVND (reference sequence). V gave up 4 bases and J gave up 4 bases, with 13 bases separating them.

The chain joins TRBV7-2 to TRBJ2-2, with 8 bases matching TRBD1. The V and J ends lost 2 bases and 4 bases, in that order; junction bases with no gene match: 15. Germline-derived CDR1 and CDR2 are SGHTA and FQGNSA. The length of the CDR3 is 19 residues. This CDR3 is CASSLRWRQGASSTGELFF. In DNA form, the CDR3 reads TGTGCCAGCAGCTTAAGGTGGCGGCAGGGGGCGTCGAGCACCGGGGAGCTGTTTTTT.

J is TRBJ2-3 and V is TRBV5-1; D may be TRBD2 (6 bases). The CDR3 loop spans 17 amino acids. Germline-derived CDR1 and CDR2 are SGHRS and YFSETQ. V was shortened by 1 base and J by 0 bases, with 15 bases between the two germline ends. The CDR3 DNA sequence: TGCGCCAGCAGCTTGTTTGGGCGGGGTGACAGCACAGATACGCAGTATTTT. Its translation: CASSLFGRGDSTDTQYF.

This clone has only one observation. V is TRBV21-1 and J is TRBJ1-2. TRBV21-1 is a pseudogene locus. The CDR3 is made up of 15 amino acids. The CDR3 nucleotides read TGTGCCAGCCTTAAAAGGGGGGGACTGAACTATGGCTACACCTTC. Translation gives CASLKRGGLNYGYTF.

CDR3 protein: CASRGDRGTPNYGYTF. The CDR3 coding sequence is TGTGCCAGTAGGGGGGACAGGGGAACCCCTAACTATGGCTACACCTTC. The chain uses TRBV19 and TRBJ1-2; 10 bases match TRBD1. Germline V CDR1 and CDR2: LNHDA, SQIVND (reference sequence). Trimming at V came to 6 bases and at J to 0 bases, leaving 7 bases not matched to a gene. The CDR3 is 16 amino acids.

The rearrangement uses TRBV28 and TRBJ1-6; D might be TRBD1 (6 bases). Germline V lookup: CDR1 MDHEN, CDR2 SYDVKM. The ends were cut back, 3 bases at V and 8 bases at J, with 26 bases in the middle. The CDR3 has 19 residues. The CDR3 region has the DNA TGTGCCAGCAGTTTGCCCCTCCATCTGATTACAGGGAACCATTCACCCCTCCACTTT. Its protein is CASSLPLHLITGNHSPLHF.

J is TRBJ1-2 and V is TRBV5-1, with 9 nucleotides matching TRBD1. Unmatched junction bases numbered 11, after V lost 3 bases and J lost 8 bases. The CDR3 totals 15 residues. From germline, CDR1 is SGHRS and CDR2 YFSETQ. This CDR3 reads CASSSPLTGGAGYTF. The CDR3 nucleotides read TGCGCCAGCAGCTCCCCTCTTACAGGGGGCGCGGGCTACACCTTC.

V usage is TRBV9 and J usage is TRBJ2-3; D is ambiguous. CDR3 length equals 13 residues. Trimming pared 0 bases from V and 7 bases from J, leaving 9 bases between. From germline, CDR1 is SGDLS and CDR2 YYNGEE. This CDR3 is CASSVDSKHTQYF. In nucleotides, the CDR3 is TGTGCCAGCAGCGTAGACTCAAAACATACGCAGTATTTT.

The rearrangement uses TRBV6-1 and TRBJ1-5, with 7 bases matching TRBD1. After removal of 1 base from V and 6 bases from J, the junction contained 6 bases not matched to a gene. The CDR3 consists of 15 residues. Germline loops: CDR1 MNHNS, CDR2 SASEGT. The CDR3 reads CASSEGVGGGQPQHF. The CDR3 DNA follows: TGTGCCAGCAGTGAAGGTGTAGGGGGCGGTCAGCCCCAGCATTTT.

This chain connects TRBV4-2 to TRBJ2-2; a possible D gene is TRBD2 (6 bases). This CDR3 has 16 amino acids. Germline V gene sequence: CDR1 LGHNA, CDR2 YNFKEQ. Trimming cost V 1 base and J 5 bases, with 14 bases left between them. The CDR3 sequence is CASSQVQTRETGELFF. The CDR3 DNA sequence: TGTGCCAGCAGCCAAGTCCAGACTAGGGAAACCGGGGAGCTGTTTTTT.

This chain uses TRBV6-5 with TRBJ1-3, with D unresolved. The CDR3 totals 14 residues. V was trimmed by 6 bases and J by 3 bases, leaving 12 bases between them. Germline CDR1 reads MNHEY; CDR2 reads SVGAGI. The CDR3 region is CASSLGAGGNTIYF. The DNA for the CDR3 is TGTGCCAGCAGCCTCGGTGCTGGTGGAAACACCATATATTTT.

The genes are TRBV4-3 and TRBJ1-4; unclear D gene. Per germline, CDR1 LGHNA and CDR2 YSLEER. V was clipped by 0 bases and J by 5 bases, with 10 bases between them. This CDR3 has 15 amino acids. This chain's CDR3 is CASSQERDLNEKLFF. The CDR3 DNA reads TGCGCCAGCAGCCAAGAGCGGGATCTCAATGAAAAACTGTTTTTT.

This chain connects TRBV28 to TRBJ2-5, with 9 bases aligning to TRBD2. V trimming: 7 bases; J trimming: 6 bases; junction bases outside the gene matches: 9. Germline CDR1 MDHEN, CDR2 SYDVKM. This CDR3 contains 14 residues. The chain's CDR3 is CASMLAGAAKTQYF. The CDR3 DNA reads TGTGCCAGCATGTTAGCGGGAGCGGCTAAGACCCAGTACTTC.

The chain has TRBV18 and TRBJ1-6; 9 nucleotides agree with TRBD1. The V gene end was trimmed by 4 bases and the J gene end by 6 bases; junction bases not matched to a gene: 1. Germline assignment: CDR1 KGHSH and CDR2 LQKENI. The CDR3 extends over 14 amino acids. The CDR3 protein is CASSRDRVNSPLHF. The CDR3 DNA sequence: TGTGCCAGCTCACGGGACAGGGTTAATTCACCCCTCCACTTT. Full variable domain (missing parts from reference TRBV18 and TRBJ1-6): NAGVMQNPRHLVRRRGQEARLRCSPMKGHSHVYWYRQLPEEGLKFMVYLQKENIIDESGMPKERFSAEFPKEGPSILRIQQVVRGDSAAYFCASSRDRVNSPLHFGNGTRLTVT.

This chain connects TRBV7-6 to TRBJ2-3, with 8 bases aligning to TRBD2. Germline trimming cut 4 bases from V and 1 base from J; bases unmatched to any gene: 7. Germline values: CDR1 SGHVS, CDR2 FNYEAQ. The CDR3 is 16 residues long. The DNA for the CDR3 is TGTGCCAGCAGCTCCCTGGCGGGGGGCGGCACAGATACGCAGTATTTT. Translation: CASSSLAGGGTDTQYF.

The CDR3 is CASSVGQDTGELFF. In DNA, the CDR3 is TGTGCCAGCAGCGTGGGACAGGACACCGGGGAGCTGTTTTTT. The rearrangement joins TRBV6-5 to TRBJ2-2; 8 bases agree with TRBD1. The CDR3 consists of 14 residues. Trimming at V came to 6 bases and at J to 3 bases, leaving 3 bases not matched to a gene. Germline V gives CDR1 MNHEY, CDR2 SVGAGI.

The V and J genes are TRBV28 and TRBJ2-7; D is unresolved. CDR1 is MDHEN, CDR2 SYDVKM, per germline. The ends were cut back, 4 bases at V and 6 bases at J, with 7 bases in the middle. CDR3 size: 11 residues. The CDR3 nucleotides read TGTGCCAGCAGTTCCCTCCGCGAGCAGTACTTC. It yields the protein CASSSLREQYF.

This chain links TRBV7-6 with TRBJ1-4; possible D gene TRBD1, 5 bases. Germline assignment: CDR1 SGHVS and CDR2 FNYEAQ. V lost 1 base, J lost 7 bases, and 16 bases lay in between. This CDR3 has 16 amino acids. CDR3 sequence: CASSLGGGQGGEKLFF. Here the CDR3 DNA reads TGTGCCAGCAGCTTAGGTGGAGGGCAGGGAGGTGAAAAACTGTTTTTT.

The V call is TRBV4-1, the J call TRBJ2-7; 7 bases align to TRBD2. The germline V gene encodes CDR1 MGHRA and CDR2 YSYEKL. CDR3 size: 14 residues. V shed 8 bases and J 2 bases; nucleotides not matched to a gene: 9. The chain's CDR3 is CASWAWGGAYEQYF. The CDR3 DNA is TGCGCCAGCTGGGCGTGGGGGGGGGCCTACGAGCAGTACTTC.

As to this clone: Other DNA sequences from this sample encode an identical CDR3 as well. The chain links TRBV2 to TRBJ1-3; the D gene is possibly TRBD1 (6 bases). The CDR3 is 14 amino acids. V shed 5 bases and J shed 0 bases, with 8 bases lying between them. Germline loops: CDR1 SNHLY, CDR2 FYNNEI. For the CDR3, the DNA is TGTGCCAGCAGTCAGGGGAGCTCTGGAAACACCATATATTTT. It encodes CASSQGSSGNTIYF.